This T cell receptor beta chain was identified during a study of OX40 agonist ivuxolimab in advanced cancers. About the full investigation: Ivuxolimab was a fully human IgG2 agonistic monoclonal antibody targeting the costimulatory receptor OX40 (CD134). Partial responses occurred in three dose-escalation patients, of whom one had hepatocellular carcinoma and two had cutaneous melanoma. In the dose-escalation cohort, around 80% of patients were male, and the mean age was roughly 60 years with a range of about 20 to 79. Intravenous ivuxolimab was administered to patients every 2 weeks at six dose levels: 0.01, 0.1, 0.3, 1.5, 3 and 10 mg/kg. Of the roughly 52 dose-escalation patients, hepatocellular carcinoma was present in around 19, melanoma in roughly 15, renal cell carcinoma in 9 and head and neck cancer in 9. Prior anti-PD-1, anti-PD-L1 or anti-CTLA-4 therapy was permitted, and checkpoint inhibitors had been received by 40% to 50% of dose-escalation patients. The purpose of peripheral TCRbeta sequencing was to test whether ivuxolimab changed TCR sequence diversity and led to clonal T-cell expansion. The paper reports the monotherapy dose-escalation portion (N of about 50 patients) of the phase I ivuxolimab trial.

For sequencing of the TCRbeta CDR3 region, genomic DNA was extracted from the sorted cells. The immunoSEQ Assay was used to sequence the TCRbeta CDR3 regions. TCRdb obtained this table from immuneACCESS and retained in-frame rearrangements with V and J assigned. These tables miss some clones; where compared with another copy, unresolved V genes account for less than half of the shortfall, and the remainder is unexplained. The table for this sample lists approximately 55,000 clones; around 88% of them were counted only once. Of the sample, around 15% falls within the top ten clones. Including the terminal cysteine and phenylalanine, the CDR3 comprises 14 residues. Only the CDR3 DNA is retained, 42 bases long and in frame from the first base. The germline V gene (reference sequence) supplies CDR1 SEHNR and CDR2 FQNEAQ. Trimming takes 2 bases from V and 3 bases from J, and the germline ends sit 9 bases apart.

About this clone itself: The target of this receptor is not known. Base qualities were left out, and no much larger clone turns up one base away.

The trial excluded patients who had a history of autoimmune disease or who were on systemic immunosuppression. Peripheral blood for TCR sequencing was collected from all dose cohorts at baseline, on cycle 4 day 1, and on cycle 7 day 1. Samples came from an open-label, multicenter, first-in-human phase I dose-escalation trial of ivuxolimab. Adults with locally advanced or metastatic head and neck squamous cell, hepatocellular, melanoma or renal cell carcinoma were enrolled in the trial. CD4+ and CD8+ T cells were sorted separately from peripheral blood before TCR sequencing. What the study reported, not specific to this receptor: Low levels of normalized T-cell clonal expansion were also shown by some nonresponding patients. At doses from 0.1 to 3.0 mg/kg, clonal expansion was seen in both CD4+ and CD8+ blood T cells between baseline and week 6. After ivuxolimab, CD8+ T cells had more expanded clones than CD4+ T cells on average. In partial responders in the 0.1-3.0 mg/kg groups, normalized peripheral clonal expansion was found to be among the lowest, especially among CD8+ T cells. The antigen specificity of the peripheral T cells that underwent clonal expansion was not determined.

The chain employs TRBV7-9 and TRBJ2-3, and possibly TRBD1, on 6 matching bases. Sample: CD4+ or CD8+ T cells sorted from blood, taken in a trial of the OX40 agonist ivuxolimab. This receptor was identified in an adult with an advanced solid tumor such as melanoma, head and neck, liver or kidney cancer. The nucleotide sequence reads TGTGCCAGCAGCTTATACAGGGCGACAGATACGCAGTATTTT. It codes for CASSLYRATDTQYF.